This TCR beta chain was identified during a study of T cells in Graves' hyperthyroidism and ophthalmopathy. Study summary: Specimen type is peripheral blood, collected at initial diagnosis prior to any treatment.

Exclusion of a patient resulted from uncontrolled infection, other autoimmune disease, pregnancy or lactation. Cells are PBMCs isolated from around 9.4 ml of fresh blood. CDR3 length equals 14 residues. V was pared by 7 bases and J by 1 base, with 12 bases between. TCR beta CDR3 sequences were amplified from RNA transcripts. The HTBI set primed first-round TCR CDR3 RT-PCR. TCRdb reprocessed the multiplex PCR reads via MiXCR and lists one record per CDR3 protein. The sample contains around 490,000 distinct CDR3 sequences, nearly 20% of which appear only once. The origin of this receptor is a man between 40 and 49 years old with Graves' ophthalmopathy. The chain combines TRBV12-3 or TRBV12-4 with TRBJ2-3; no definite D call. Sequencing was carried out using blood. The chain's CDR3 is CASTGDTRTDTQYF. CDR3 in DNA: TGTGCCAGCACCGGAGATACGCGCACAGATACGCAGTATTTT.